What follows are 32 T cell receptor beta chains derived from one specimen sequenced in a study of monozygotic twins with inflammatory bowel disease. TCRdb re-analyzed the 5' RACE reads; it lists each CDR3 protein once, without DNA. This repertoire includes just under 45,000 distinct CDR3 sequences. The sample comprised blood. These receptors all come from a human donor with ulcerative colitis or Crohn's disease, or a healthy co-twin of an affected twin (not recorded which).

J is TRBJ1-2 and V is TRBV7-2; TCRdb's D call of TRBD1 is untestable without DNA. This CDR3 spans 13 amino acids. CDR1 and CDR2 from the germline V gene are SGHTA and FQGNSA. The CDR3 here is CASRLRAGSGYTF.

CDR3 loop: CAGQGLYGYTF. The chain is built from TRBV28 and TRBJ1-2; without DNA, the TCRdb call of TRBD1 cannot be checked. The V gene's germline CDR1 is MDHEN and CDR2 SYDVKM. This CDR3 has 11 residues.

J is TRBJ1-4 and V is TRBV7-9; lacking DNA, the TRBD1 call made by TCRdb goes unchecked. Germline loops: CDR1 SEHNR, CDR2 FQNEAQ (reference sequence). This CDR3 has 14 amino acids. CDR3 in amino acids: CASSPDRFDEKLFF. Combining the CDR3 with reference TRBV7-9 and TRBJ1-4 gives the whole variable domain DTGVSQNPRHKITKRGQNVTFRCDPISEHNRLYWYRQTLGQGPEFLTYFQNEAQLEKSRLLSDRFSAERPKGSFSTLEIQRTEQGDSAMYLCASSPDRFDEKLFFGSGTQLSVL.

The rearrangement uses TRBV20-1 and TRBJ2-7; TCRdb's D gene call, TRBD1, goes unchecked for lack of DNA. Germline CDR1 reads DFQATT; CDR2 reads SNEGSKA (reference sequence). CDR3 length: 13 amino acids. CDR3 in amino acids: CSATDDRDYEQYF.

The chain employs TRBV9 and TRBJ2-7; lacking DNA, the TRBD2 call made by TCRdb goes unchecked. Germline CDR1 is SGDLS and CDR2 is YYNGEE. This CDR3 comprises 14 residues. CDR3 in amino acids: CASSVATSGYEQYF.

The chain joins TRBV5-1 to TRBJ2-7; TCRdb outputs TRBD2, but without DNA this stays unchecked. The germline V gene has CDR1 SGHRS and CDR2 YFSETQ. CDR3 size: 13 residues. The CDR3 region is CASARRQEGEQYF.

The V and J genes are TRBV5-1 and TRBJ2-1. CDR1 SGHRS and CDR2 YFSETQ come from the germline V gene. The CDR3 is made up of 14 amino acids. The CDR3 reads CASSLTSSYNEQFF.

V and J are TRBV7-2 and TRBJ1-1. The CDR3 has 14 amino acids. Per the germline V gene, CDR1 is SGHTA and CDR2 is FQGNSA. The CDR3 region is CASSRHTRNTEAFF.

V gene TRBV2 combines with J gene TRBJ2-3; as DNA is missing, the TRBD1 call by TCRdb cannot be tested. Germline V gene lookup returns CDR1 SNHLY and CDR2 FYNNEI. The CDR3 contains 14 residues. CDR3: CASSEAPWGDTQYF.

The chain has TRBV5-4 and TRBJ2-7. Germline CDR1 is SGHNT and CDR2 is YYREEE (reference sequence). This CDR3 is 13 amino acids long. The CDR3 protein is CASSLQNSYEQYF.

Here the CDR3 reads CASSLGPDQPQHF. V and J are TRBV18 and TRBJ1-5. The CDR3 consists of 13 residues. Per germline, CDR1 KGHSH and CDR2 LQKENI.

The V and J genes are TRBV20-1 and TRBJ2-7; the TRBD2 assignment by TCRdb is unverifiable without DNA. CDR1 and CDR2 (germline): DFQATT, SNEGSKA (reference sequence). This CDR3 region has 15 residues. CDR3 protein: CSARGGRGGSYEQYF.

The V gene is TRBV24-1, the J gene TRBJ2-5; with no DNA, the TCRdb D assignment of TRBD1 cannot be verified. CDR1 and CDR2 from the germline V gene are KGHDR and SFDVKD. The CDR3 runs to 15 residues. CDR3: CATSDLGAGRETQYF.

The V gene is TRBV7-6, the J gene TRBJ2-7; TCRdb's D gene call, TRBD2, goes unchecked for lack of DNA. The CDR3 length is 15 residues. CDR1 is SGHVS, CDR2 FNYEAQ, per germline. Here the CDR3 reads CASSLRTSGKSEQYF. Filled out from reference TRBV7-6 and TRBJ2-7, the complete variable domain reads GAGVSQSPRYKVTKRGQDVALRCDPISGHVSLYWYRQALGQGPEFLTYFNYEAQQDKSGLPNDRFSAERPEGSISTLTIQRTEQRDSAMYRCASSLRTSGKSEQYFGPGTRLTVT.

The V and J genes are TRBV19 and TRBJ2-5; with no DNA, the TCRdb D assignment of TRBD1 cannot be verified. Germline V lookup: CDR1 LNHDA, CDR2 SQIVND (reference sequence). There are 23 residues in the CDR3. The CDR3 loop reads CASSIDRGGQGKTQTSGRDTQYF.

The V gene is TRBV7-7, the J gene TRBJ2-3; the TCRdb D gene call, TRBD2, has no DNA to confirm it. This CDR3 is built from 15 residues. Germline V gene lookup returns CDR1 SSHAT and CDR2 FNYEAQ (reference sequence). CDR3 region: CASSPVPGPADTQYF.

This rearrangement joins TRBV5-1 to TRBJ1-1. The germline CDR1 and CDR2 sequences are SGHRS and YFSETQ. The CDR3 covers 13 residues. The CDR3 here is CASNLDRNTEAFF.

The rearrangement links TRBV28 to TRBJ1-6; with no DNA, the TCRdb D assignment of TRBD1 cannot be verified. Germline loops: CDR1 MDHEN, CDR2 SYDVKM. This CDR3 comprises 13 residues. CDR3 sequence reads: CASSSALNSPLHF.

The rearrangement links TRBV28 to TRBJ1-2. Per germline, CDR1 MDHEN and CDR2 SYDVKM. This CDR3 has 14 residues. The CDR3: CASSHRTDLYGYTF.

The chain is built from TRBV5-1 and TRBJ2-6. The germline V gene encodes CDR1 SGHRS and CDR2 YFSETQ. The CDR3 runs 14 residues. The CDR3 is CASSGLSGANVLTF.

CDR3 sequence: CASSEGRSTGSSRGTGELFF. The rearrangement uses TRBV6-1 and TRBJ2-2; the D gene TCRdb calls, TRBD1, cannot be checked with no DNA. This CDR3 contains 20 residues. Germline CDR1 MNHNS, CDR2 SASEGT.

This sequence joins TRBV7-2 and TRBJ2-2. CDR1 SGHTA and CDR2 FQGNSA come from the germline V gene. The CDR3 is 13 amino acids. The chain's CDR3 is CASSFPTGAELFF.

CDR3 sequence: CASSFGRGNQPQHF. This chain joins TRBV27 and TRBJ1-5. CDR1 MNHEY and CDR2 SMNVEV come from the germline V gene (reference sequence). CDR3 length equals 14 residues.

This clonotype ranks as medium-sized (0.01 to 0.1%) in terms of frequency. The chain uses TRBV7-2 and TRBJ2-5. This CDR3 spans 11 amino acids. Germline values: CDR1 SGHTA, CDR2 FQGNSA. CDR3: CASSLKETQYF.

This sequence joins TRBV7-2 and TRBJ2-5; the D call from TCRdb, TRBD1, cannot be confirmed without DNA. Germline V lookup: CDR1 SGHTA, CDR2 FQGNSA. CDR3 length equals 13 residues. The CDR3 protein is CASSLEQGQTQYF.

The chain combines TRBV15 with TRBJ2-7; TCRdb reports TRBD2, a call that lacks DNA to check it against. CDR3 length: 15 residues. Per the germline V gene, CDR1 is LNHNV and CDR2 is YYDKDF (reference sequence). CDR3 sequence reads: CATSRGEGGSYEQYF.

V is TRBV29-1 and J is TRBJ1-1; the TCRdb D gene call, TRBD1, has no DNA to confirm it. This CDR3 contains 15 residues. The germline V gene has CDR1 SQVTM and CDR2 ANQGSEA. The CDR3 protein is CSVEARTGVPTEAFF.

The chain carries TRBV28 and TRBJ1-3; TCRdb indicates TRBD1, and absent DNA this call remains unverified. From germline, CDR1 is MDHEN and CDR2 SYDVKM. This CDR3 has 15 residues. The CDR3 spells CASSTPGQSGNTIYF.

The chain carries TRBV7-8 and TRBJ2-5; no DNA is available, so the TRBD1 call from TCRdb remains unchecked. The CDR3 is 15 residues long. CDR1 is SGHVS and CDR2 is FQNEAQ in the germline V gene. The CDR3: CASSFNNRAGETQYF.

The chain has TRBV6-4 and TRBJ1-6. The germline gives CDR1 MRHNA, CDR2 SNTAGT. This CDR3 region has 14 residues. CDR3 amino acids: CASYRDSWCSPLHF.

The chain recombines TRBV6-5 with TRBJ2-3; no DNA is available, so the TRBD1 call from TCRdb remains unchecked. Germline loops: CDR1 MNHEY, CDR2 SVGAGI. This CDR3 is 15 amino acids long. CDR3: CASSYGGPTADTQYF.

This chain links TRBV11-2 with TRBJ2-2; TCRdb names TRBD2, which stays unverified in the absence of DNA. CDR1 is SGHAT and CDR2 is FQNNGV in the germline V gene. There are 20 residues in the CDR3. The chain's CDR3 is CASSSTRGYGTSANTGELFF.